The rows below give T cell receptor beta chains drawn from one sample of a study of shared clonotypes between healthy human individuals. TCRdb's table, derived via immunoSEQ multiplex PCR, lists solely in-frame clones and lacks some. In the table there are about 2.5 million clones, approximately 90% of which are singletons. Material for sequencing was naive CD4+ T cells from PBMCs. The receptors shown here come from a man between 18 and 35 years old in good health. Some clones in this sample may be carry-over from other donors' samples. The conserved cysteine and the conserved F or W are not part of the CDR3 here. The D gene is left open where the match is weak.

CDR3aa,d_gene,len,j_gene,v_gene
ASSISGEQF,.,9,TRBJ2-1,TRBV19
ASSIAGTGADTQY,TRBD1,13,TRBJ2-3,TRBV6-5
SVAGLLNTEAF,.,11,TRBJ1-1,TRBV29-1
ASSQSEGRYNEQF,.,13,TRBJ2-1,TRBV5-1
ASSPGRGGYNEQF,TRBD2,13,TRBJ2-1,TRBV7-3
SVGLAGGSTDTQY,TRBD2,13,TRBJ2-3,TRBV29-1
ASSLSGPSTDTQY,.,13,TRBJ2-3,TRBV5-1
ASSDGTVSSYEQY,.,13,TRBJ2-7,TRBV19
ASSWGTDTQY,.,10,TRBJ2-3,TRBV9
ASSQELRGSPYEQY,.,14,TRBJ2-7,TRBV4-2
ASSQLLAGADTQY,TRBD2,13,TRBJ2-3,TRBV4-3